This T cell receptor (beta chain) is from a study of CD8+CD57+ T cells in acquired aplastic anemia. Study context: An average of around 3.5 ug of DNA was obtained from sorted CD4+ and CD8+ cells.

Patients who underwent sequencing had shown CD8+CD57+ cell expansion by flow cytometry. The patients all had a severe acquired aplastic anemia diagnosis. Receipt of therapy had not occurred in any patient by the time of blood sampling. The length of the CDR3 is 13 residues. V gave up 4 bases and J gave up 3 bases, with 8 bases separating them. The germline CDR1 and CDR2 sequences are MRHNA and SNTAGT. Regarding this clonotype: Antigen: not known.

Regarding the study as a whole: Patients did not significantly differ from controls in CD8+ Simpson's diversity.

The use of genomic DNA as template underpinned the TCR beta VDJ and CDR3 profiling. From the reads, TCRdb called clonotypes with MiXCR, one entry per CDR3 protein. The repertoire includes under 200,000 distinct CDR3 sequences, 71% of them detected once, and approximately 50% sits in the top ten. The rearrangement joins TRBV6-4 to TRBJ2-3; D gene unclear. The sample taken for sequencing was sorted CD4+, CD8+, or CD8+CD57+ T cells (not recorded which) from PBMCs. This receptor was identified in a human donor with aplastic anemia. The CDR3 nucleotides are TGTGCCAGCAGTGGGACGGATACAGATACGCAGTATTTT. Translated, it gives CASSGTDTDTQYF.